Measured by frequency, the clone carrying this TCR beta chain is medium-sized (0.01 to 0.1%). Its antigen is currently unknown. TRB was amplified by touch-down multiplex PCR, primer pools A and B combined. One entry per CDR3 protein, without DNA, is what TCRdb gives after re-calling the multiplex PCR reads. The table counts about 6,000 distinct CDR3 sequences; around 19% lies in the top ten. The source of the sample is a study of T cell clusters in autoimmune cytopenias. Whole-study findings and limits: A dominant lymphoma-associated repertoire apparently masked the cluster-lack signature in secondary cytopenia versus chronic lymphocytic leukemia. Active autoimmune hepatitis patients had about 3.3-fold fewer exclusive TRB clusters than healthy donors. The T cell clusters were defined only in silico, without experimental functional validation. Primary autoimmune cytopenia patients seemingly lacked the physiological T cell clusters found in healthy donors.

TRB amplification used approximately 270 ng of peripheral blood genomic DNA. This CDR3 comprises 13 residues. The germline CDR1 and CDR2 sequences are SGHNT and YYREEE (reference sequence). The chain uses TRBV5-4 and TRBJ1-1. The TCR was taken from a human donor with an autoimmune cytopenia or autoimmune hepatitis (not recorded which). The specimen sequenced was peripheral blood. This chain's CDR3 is CASSLDNERRPFF.